These 25 T cell receptor beta chains originate from one sample sequenced in a study of T cell repertoires in cytomegalovirus infection. TCRdb itself ran the reads through MiXCR, one entry per CDR3 protein. Among about 230,000 distinct CDR3 sequences, approximately 22% were seen once, and the ten largest hold about 18%. The sample was CD8+ T cells from PBMCs. The receptors shown here come from a human donor in good health (CMV status not recorded). Some clones in this sample may be carry-over from other donors' samples.

This clonotype came up many times. The V gene is TRBV28, the J gene TRBJ1-2, with 7 bases aligning to TRBD1. Germline V lookup: CDR1 MDHEN, CDR2 SYDVKM. The CDR3 runs 14 residues. The J segment lost 3 bases and the V segment lost 4 bases, leaving 5 bases of the junction unmatched. The CDR3 region has the DNA TGTGCCAGCAGTTCCCTCAGGGGGGACTATGGCTACACCTTC. Its protein is CASSSLRGDYGYTF.

The J gene is TRBJ2-7, the V gene TRBV2; D is possibly TRBD1 (6 bases). The CDR3 runs 13 residues. The V gene's germline CDR1 is SNHLY and CDR2 FYNNEI. V was shortened by 4 bases and J by 2 bases, with 9 bases between the two germline ends. The CDR3: CASSGKGAYEQYF. The CDR3 DNA sequence: TGTGCCAGCAGTGGAAAGGGGGCCTACGAGCAGTACTTC.

This clonotype has only a few counts. V and J are TRBV28 and TRBJ2-5; D not resolved. V gave up 3 bases and J gave up 5 bases, with 13 bases separating them. Germline values: CDR1 MDHEN, CDR2 SYDVKM. The CDR3 contains 14 residues. For the CDR3, the DNA is TGTGCCAGCAGTTTCGAAAGCGTTTGGGAGACCCAGTACTTC. Encoded protein: CASSFESVWETQYF. Filled out from reference TRBV28 and TRBJ2-5, the complete variable domain reads DVKVTQSSRYLVKRTGEKVFLECVQDMDHENMFWYRQDPGLGLRLIYFSYDVKMKEKGDIPEGYSVSREKKERFSLILESASTNQTSMYLCASSFESVWETQYFGPGTRLLVL.

The table lists this clonotype with many counts. The chain couples TRBV7-2 to TRBJ2-7; D may correspond to TRBD1 or TRBD2 (5 bases each). The CDR3 loop spans 15 amino acids. Trimming stripped 1 base from V and 5 bases from J, with 15 bases between. In germline, CDR1 is SGHTA, CDR2 FQGNSA. Here the CDR3 DNA reads TGTGCCAGCAGCTTAGGGACACCCGGGGTCCACGAGCAGTACTTC. It codes for CASSLGTPGVHEQYF.

This clonotype was found many times. This rearrangement joins TRBV6-2 or TRBV6-3 to TRBJ2-3; 10 bases fit TRBD2. The CDR3 totals 18 residues. The J segment lost 2 bases and the V segment lost 4 bases, leaving 12 bases of the junction unmatched. The germline V gene encodes CDR1 MNHEY and CDR2 SVGEGT. The CDR3 coding sequence is TGTGCCAGCAGTTCCCCCCGGGAGCGGGGGGGCCTCACAGATACGCAGTATTTT. Protein: CASSSPRERGGLTDTQYF.

The V call is TRBV15, the J call TRBJ2-1; either TRBD1 or TRBD2 may supply D (5 bases each). V dropped 3 bases and J dropped 9 bases, with 21 bases sitting between them. This CDR3 is 16 amino acids long. Germline V CDR1 and CDR2: LNHNV, YYDKDF (reference sequence). The CDR3 DNA reads TGTGCCACCAGCAGGGGGGACGCCCTGATTTGGAGTGAGCAGTTCTTC. Translation: CATSRGDALIWSEQFF.

This chain uses TRBV5-4 with TRBJ1-2, with D unresolved. Germline assignment: CDR1 SGHNT and CDR2 YYREEE (reference sequence). V dropped 0 bases and J dropped 4 bases, with 16 bases sitting between them. This CDR3 contains 16 residues. CDR3 sequence (DNA): TGTGCCAGCAGCTTGGCCCACAGCGAAATTGTCTATGGCTACACCTTC. Its translation is CASSLAHSEIVYGYTF.

This rearrangement joins TRBV19 to TRBJ2-7, with 12 bases fitting TRBD1. The V gene end was trimmed by 5 bases and the J gene end by 4 bases; junction bases not matched to a gene: 9. The CDR3 totals 16 residues. The germline CDR1 and CDR2 sequences are LNHDA and SQIVND (reference sequence). This CDR3 reads CASSCPGTGGEYEQYF. The CDR3 bases are TGTGCCAGTAGTTGCCCCGGGACAGGGGGCGAATACGAGCAGTACTTC.

Remarks on this clonotype: This sequence may be a read error, since a much larger clone differs from it by one base. This chain joins TRBV7-6 and TRBJ2-3; the D is unclear. The CDR3 totals 16 residues. V was cut by 7 bases and J by 5 bases, with 22 bases left in between. Germline V gene sequence: CDR1 SGHVS, CDR2 FNYEAQ. The DNA of the CDR3 is TGTGCCAGCACCGAGTACCGACCCGGGTTCATAGATACGCAGTATTTT. Translating it yields CASTEYRPGFIDTQYF.

The rearrangement joins TRBV7-6 to TRBJ2-3; tentatively, D is TRBD1 or TRBD2 (5 bases each). CDR1 and CDR2 (germline): SGHVS, FNYEAQ. The CDR3 runs 15 residues. V was cut by 5 bases and J by 2 bases, with 14 bases left in between. CDR3 in amino acids: CASSPGALPTDTQYF. CDR3 DNA sequence: TGTGCCAGCAGCCCCGGGGCCTTGCCCACAGATACGCAGTATTTT. The full variable domain, in which reference TRBV7-6 and TRBJ2-3 provide the parts outside the CDR3, is GAGVSQSPRYKVTKRGQDVALRCDPISGHVSLYWYRQALGQGPEFLTYFNYEAQQDKSGLPNDRFSAERPEGSISTLTIQRTEQRDSAMYRCASSPGALPTDTQYFGPGTRLTVL.

This clonotype appeared many times. V gene TRBV2 combines with J gene TRBJ1-3; tentatively, D is TRBD1 (5 bases). The CDR3 has 14 amino acids. Germline loops: CDR1 SNHLY, CDR2 FYNNEI. V was shortened by 6 bases and J by 4 bases, with 13 bases between the two germline ends. The CDR3 region is CASRQGVSGNTIYF. The CDR3 DNA reads TGTGCCAGCAGGCAGGGAGTCTCCGGAAACACCATATATTTT.

The V call is TRBV27, the J call TRBJ1-1; possibly TRBD1 for D (5 bases). V lost 2 bases to trimming and J lost 3 bases, with 7 bases between them. The CDR3 spans 13 residues. Per germline, CDR1 MNHEY and CDR2 SMNVEV (reference sequence). The CDR3 reads CASSLGHYTEAFF. In DNA form, the CDR3 reads TGTGCCAGCAGTTTAGGACATTACACTGAAGCTTTCTTT.

This clonotype was seen a handful of times. V usage is TRBV5-4 and J usage is TRBJ2-2; TRBD1 matches 7 bases. The CDR3 totals 15 residues. Germline trimming cut 4 bases from V and 3 bases from J; bases unmatched to any gene: 6. Looked up from germline, CDR1 is SGHNT and CDR2 is YYREEE (reference sequence). For the CDR3, the DNA is TGTGCCAGCAGCCCGACAGGGCGGGACACCGGGGAGCTGTTTTTT. Encoded protein: CASSPTGRDTGELFF.

This clonotype was seen only a few times. This chain joins TRBV5-6 and TRBJ2-3, with D hard to call. Between the trimmed V and J ends, which lost 1 base and 6 bases, there was a span of 6 bases. The CDR3 has 12 amino acids. Germline CDR1 SGHDT, CDR2 YYEEEE. CDR3 in DNA: TGTGCCAGCAGCTTGTATTGGGATACGCAGTATTTT. Translating it yields CASSLYWDTQYF.

This clonotype was counted between two and nine times. The chain is built from TRBV20-1 and TRBJ2-7; possibly TRBD2 for D (6 bases). This CDR3 contains 16 residues. The V end was cut by 0 bases, the J end by 3 bases, with 18 bases between. Germline CDR1 is DFQATT and CDR2 is SNEGSKA (reference sequence). The CDR3: CSARDAKNGGSYEQYF. The DNA for the CDR3 is TGCAGTGCTAGAGATGCGAAAAACGGGGGAAGCTACGAGCAGTACTTC.

This clonotype has a handful of counts. The V and J genes are TRBV29-1 and TRBJ2-7, with D possibly matching TRBD2 (6 bases). The CDR3 spans 11 residues. Looked up from germline, CDR1 is SQVTM and CDR2 is ANQGSEA. The V end was cut by 7 bases, the J end by 4 bases, with 11 bases between. DNA for the CDR3: TGCAGCGCCTCTCGGGGGTACGAGCAGTACTTC. Translation: CSASRGYEQYF.

The table lists this clonotype with many counts. The J gene is TRBJ2-1, the V gene TRBV7-8; 8 bases are shared with TRBD2. V lost 3 bases to trimming and J lost 8 bases; unmatched junction nucleotides: 12. This CDR3 is 16 amino acids long. Germline loops: CDR1 SGHVS, CDR2 FQNEAQ. The CDR3 DNA follows: TGTGCCAGCAGCTTCTTGCGGGCGGGGGGCTTCGATGAGCAGTTCTTC. Amino acids: CASSFLRAGGFDEQFF.

This clonotype was counted between two and nine times. V gene TRBV30 combines with J gene TRBJ2-1, with 11 bases lining up with TRBD2. V dropped 2 bases and J dropped 9; count of bases not matched to a gene: 6. The V gene's germline CDR1 is GTSNPN and CDR2 SVGIG (reference sequence). The CDR3 is made up of 14 amino acids. The CDR3 nucleotides are TGTGCCTGGAGTCTTAGCGGGGGGGCCGGTGAGCAGTTCTTC. Translated, it gives CAWSLSGGAGEQFF.

This clonotype was seen more than once but under ten times. This chain links TRBV7-9 with TRBJ1-2; 8 positions match TRBD1. Germline V gene sequence: CDR1 SEHNR, CDR2 FQNEAQ (reference sequence). J lost 3 bases, V lost 1 base, and 4 bases had no gene match. The CDR3 length is 15 residues. The CDR3 nucleotides are TGTGCCAGCAGCTTAGTCTCAGGGGGCGACTATGGCTACACCTTC. Amino acids: CASSLVSGGDYGYTF. Complete variable domain (other parts from reference TRBV7-9 and TRBJ1-2): DTGVSQNPRHKITKRGQNVTFRCDPISEHNRLYWYRQTLGQGPEFLTYFQNEAQLEKSRLLSDRFSAERPKGSFSTLEIQRTEQGDSAMYLCASSLVSGGDYGYTFGSGTRLTVV.

As concerns this clonotype: A much larger clone differs by one base, so this may be a read error. V and J are TRBV28 and TRBJ2-7; the D gene is possibly TRBD1 (6 bases). Trimming took 5 bases from V and 7 from J, leaving 12 bases between them. The germline gives CDR1 MDHEN, CDR2 SYDVKM. The CDR3 runs to 12 residues. In DNA form, the CDR3 reads TGTGCCAGCAGTCGCCTCAGGGGTGAGCAGTACTTC. Encoded protein: CASSRLRGEQYF.

This clonotype has at least ten counts. The chain is built from TRBV29-1 and TRBJ2-1; tentatively, D is TRBD1 (6 bases). This CDR3 is 14 amino acids long. Germline V gives CDR1 SQVTM, CDR2 ANQGSEA. With 2 bases removed from V and 2 bases from J, the gap between germline ends came to 10 bases. The CDR3 DNA sequence: TGCAGCGTTGAATGGACAGCCACCTACAATGAGCAGTTCTTC. Translation gives CSVEWTATYNEQFF.

The J gene is TRBJ2-7, the V gene TRBV4-2, with 10 bases matching TRBD2. There are 14 residues in the CDR3. Trimming removed 4 bases from V and 3 bases from J; junction bases left unmatched: 3. CDR1 is LGHNA and CDR2 is YNFKEQ in the germline V gene. CDR3 bases: TGTGCCAGCAGCCTCGGGACTAGCGTCTACGAGCAGTACTTC. Encoded protein: CASSLGTSVYEQYF.

Worth noting for this clonotype: This clone may be a read error of a much larger clone one base away. The chain links TRBV7-8 to TRBJ2-3; no reliable D call. V lost 6 bases to trimming and J lost 4 bases, with 14 bases between them. Germline loops: CDR1 SGHVS, CDR2 FQNEAQ. The CDR3 totals 14 residues. CDR3: CASSPLLGADTQYF. DNA of the CDR3: TGTGCCAGCAGTCCTCTCCTGGGCGCAGATACGCAGTATTTT.

This clonotype was detected only a few times. This chain links TRBV7-9 with TRBJ2-7, with D perhaps given as TRBD1 or TRBD2 (5 bases each). The CDR3 extends over 13 amino acids. Trimming took 1 base from V and 9 from J, leaving 13 bases between them. In germline, CDR1 is SEHNR, CDR2 FQNEAQ (reference sequence). Here the CDR3 reads CASSLGGVEGQYF. CDR3 DNA sequence: TGTGCCAGCAGCTTAGGGGGCGTCGAGGGGCAGTACTTC.

This clonotype was detected a few times. This chain links TRBV7-3 with TRBJ1-1, with 7 bases lining up with TRBD1. This CDR3 spans 13 amino acids. Germline assignment: CDR1 SGHTA and CDR2 FQGTGA. Germline trimming cut 5 bases from V and 6 bases from J; bases unmatched to any gene: 6. The DNA of the CDR3 is TGTGCCAGCAGCCCACAAACAGGGGCTGAAGCTTTCTTT. It is translated as CASSPQTGAEAFF.